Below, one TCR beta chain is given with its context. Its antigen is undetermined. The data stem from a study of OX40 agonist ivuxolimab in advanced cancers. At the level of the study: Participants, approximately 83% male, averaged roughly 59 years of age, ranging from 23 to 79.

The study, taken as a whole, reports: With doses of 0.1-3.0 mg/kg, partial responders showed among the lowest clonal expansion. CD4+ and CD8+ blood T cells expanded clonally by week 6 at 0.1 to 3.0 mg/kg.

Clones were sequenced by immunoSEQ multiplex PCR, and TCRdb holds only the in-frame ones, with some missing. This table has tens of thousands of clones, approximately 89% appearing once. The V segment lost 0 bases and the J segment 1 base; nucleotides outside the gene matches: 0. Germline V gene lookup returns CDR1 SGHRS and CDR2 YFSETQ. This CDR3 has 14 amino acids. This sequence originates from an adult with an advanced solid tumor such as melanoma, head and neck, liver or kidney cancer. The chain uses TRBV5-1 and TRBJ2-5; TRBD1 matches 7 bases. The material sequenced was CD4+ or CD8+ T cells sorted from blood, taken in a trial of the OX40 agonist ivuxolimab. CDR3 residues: CASSLGDSQETQYF. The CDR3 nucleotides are TGCGCCAGCAGCTTGGGGGACAGCCAAGAGACCCAGTACTTC.